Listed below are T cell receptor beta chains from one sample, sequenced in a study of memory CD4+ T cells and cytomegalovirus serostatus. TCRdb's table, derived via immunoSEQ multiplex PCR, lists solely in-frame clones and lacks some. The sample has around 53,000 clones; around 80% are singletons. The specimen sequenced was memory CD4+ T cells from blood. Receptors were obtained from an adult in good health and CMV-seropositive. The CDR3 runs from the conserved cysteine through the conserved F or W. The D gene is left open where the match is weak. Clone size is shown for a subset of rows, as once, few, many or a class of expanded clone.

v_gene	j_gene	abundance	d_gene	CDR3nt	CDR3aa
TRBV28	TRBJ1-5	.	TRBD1	TGTGCCAGCAGTTTGACAGGGGGGAGTCAGCCCCAGCATTTT	CASSLTGGSQPQHF
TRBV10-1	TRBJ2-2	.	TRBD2	TGCGCCAGCACAGGAGGGAGTCTAGGACGAATAGCGGGAGGCCCGAAGAACACCGGGGAGCTGTTTTTT	CASTGGSLGRIAGGPKNTGELFF
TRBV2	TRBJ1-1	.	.	TGTGCCAGCAGTTTGGAAAGGGGAGGGAACACTGAAGCTTTCTTT	CASSLERGGNTEAFF
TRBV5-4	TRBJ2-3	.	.	TGTGCCAGCAGCCGGGGCCCGAATACGCAGTATTTT	CASSRGPNTQYF
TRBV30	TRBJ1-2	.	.	TGTGCCTGGAGTTTAGGGTCCGATCTCAAGGGCTACACCTTC	CAWSLGSDLKGYTF
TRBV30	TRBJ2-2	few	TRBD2	TGTGCCTGGAGTGTGGGACTACGCGGGGAGCTGTTTTTT	CAWSVGLRGELFF
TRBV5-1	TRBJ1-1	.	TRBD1	TGCGCCAGCAGCGGACAGGGGCTGGCTGAAGCTTTCTTT	CASSGQGLAEAFF
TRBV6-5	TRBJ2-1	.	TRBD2	TGTGCCAGCAGGCGGACTAGCGGGAGTCGGAGTGAGCAGTTCTTC	CASRRTSGSRSEQFF
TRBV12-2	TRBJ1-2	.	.	TGTGCAAGTCGCTTAGGTGCCGTGGAAGTCCCTTATGGCTACACCTTC	CASRLGAVEVPYGYTF
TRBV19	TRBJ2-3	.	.	TGTGCCAGTAGTAAGAGGGCCCTGATGGGCACAGATACGCAGTATTTT	CASSKRALMGTDTQYF
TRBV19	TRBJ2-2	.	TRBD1	TGTGCCAGTAATGTAGACAGGGGCATCGGGGAGCTGTTTTTT	CASNVDRGIGELFF
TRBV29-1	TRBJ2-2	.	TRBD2	TGCAGCGTATCGGGACTAGCGGACACCGGGGAGCTGTTTTTT	CSVSGLADTGELFF
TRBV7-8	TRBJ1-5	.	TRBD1	TGTGCCAGCAGTCGGGGACAGGGCAATCAGCCCCAGCATTTT	CASSRGQGNQPQHF
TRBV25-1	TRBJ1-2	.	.	TGTGCCAGCAGTTCAACGCAAGGCCTCAGGGGCTACACCTTC	CASSSTQGLRGYTF
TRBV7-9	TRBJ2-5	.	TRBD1	TGTGCCAGCAGCTCGGACAGGGGGTGGGAGACCCAGTACTTC	CASSSDRGWETQYF
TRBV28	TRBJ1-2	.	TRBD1	TGTGCCATCCTCAGACAGGGTAGTTCTGGCTACACCTTC	CAILRQGSSGYTF
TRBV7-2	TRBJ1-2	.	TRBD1	TGTGCCAGCAGCATCGACAGGGTTTTGGGCCTGGGCGGCTACACCTTC	CASSIDRVLGLGGYTF
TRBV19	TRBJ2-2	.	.	TGTGCCAGTAAGGACAGGAGGGCCACCGGGGAGCTGTTTTTT	CASKDRRATGELFF
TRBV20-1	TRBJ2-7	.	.	TGCAGTGCTCCCATACACTACGAGCAGTACTTC	CSAPIHYEQYF
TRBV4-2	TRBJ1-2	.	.	TGTGCCAGCAGCCCGGACGGAAACTATGGCTACACCTTC	CASSPDGNYGYTF
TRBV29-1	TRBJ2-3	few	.	TGCAGCGTCCGAGGGGCAGATACGCAGTATTTT	CSVRGADTQYF
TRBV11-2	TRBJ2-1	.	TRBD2	TGTGCCAGCAGCGTCGGACTAGCGGGAGCCAATGAGCAGTTCTTC	CASSVGLAGANEQFF
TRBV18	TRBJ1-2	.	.	TGTGCCAGCTCACCAGTCGGTCGTAATTATGGCTACACCTTC	CASSPVGRNYGYTF